This TCR beta chain was found in a study of glioma-infiltrating T cells. Study results and limitations: Tissue and blood shared very few CDR3 sequences. Non-neoplastic patients had below-expected tissue-blood divergence, while all gliomas exceeded expectation.

The iRepertoire nested amplicon-rescue multiplex PCR amplified TCR alpha and beta CDR3s from RNA. One-step reverse transcription and amplification started from around 100-400 ng of tissue mRNA or PBMC total RNA. MiXCR was run by TCRdb on the multiplex PCR reads, yielding one entry per CDR3 protein. This table has about 130,000 distinct CDR3 sequences, approximately 23% appearing once. This clonotype was counted ten times or more. Its antigen is still unknown. The CDR3 has 15 amino acids. Between the trimmed V and J ends, which lost 0 bases and 4 bases, there was a span of 10 bases. CDR1 is LGHDT, CDR2 YNNKEL, per germline (reference sequence).

The rearrangement joins TRBV3-1 to TRBJ1-3; possible D gene TRBD1, 5 bases. Sequenced material: glioma tissue, nonneoplastic brain tissue, or PBMCs (not recorded which). The TCR originated in a human donor with low-grade glioma or glioblastoma, undergoing nonglioma brain surgery, or in good health (not recorded which). The CDR3 protein is CASSQDLGDGNTIYF. CDR3 nucleotides: TGTGCCAGCAGCCAAGATCTCGGGGACGGAAACACCATATATTTT.